The 23 T cell receptor beta chains given below trace back to one sample, sequenced in a study of blood T cell repertoires in COVID-19. Measured with immunoSEQ multiplex PCR; TCRdb has only the in-frame clones, and not every one. The sample comprises about 89,000 clones, 65% to 85% of which are singletons, and roughly 6.3% rests with the top ten. Sample: peripheral blood. The source of these receptors is a man aged 70-80 years with COVID-19, enrolled during active disease.

This clone was recorded a few times. The J gene is TRBJ2-1, the V gene TRBV4-2; the D gene is possibly TRBD1 (6 bases). The V gene lost 7 bases and the J gene lost 6 bases, with 10 bases spanning the gap. This CDR3 is 12 amino acids long. Germline CDR1 is LGHNA and CDR2 is YNFKEQ. The CDR3 DNA is TGTGCCAGCAACTCAGGGGTCAATGAGCAGTTCTTC. Translating it yields CASNSGVNEQFF.

This chain joins TRBV4-2 and TRBJ2-1, with TRBD2 identical over 11 bases. CDR1 is LGHNA, CDR2 YNFKEQ, per germline. Losses at the gene ends were 4 bases for V and 4 bases for J; bases not matched to a gene: 6. The CDR3 totals 16 residues. The CDR3 bases are TGTGCCAGCAGCCTCCAGACTAGCGGGGTATACAATGAGCAGTTCTTC. Encoded protein: CASSLQTSGVYNEQFF.

J is TRBJ2-5 and V is TRBV2; 11 bases are shared with TRBD1. CDR1 is SNHLY, CDR2 FYNNEI, per germline. V gave up 6 bases and J gave up 2 bases; unmatched junction bases: 8. This CDR3 is built from 16 residues. The CDR3 here is CASSARTGGDQETQYF. The CDR3 region has the DNA TGTGCCAGCAGCGCTAGGACAGGGGGCGATCAAGAGACCCAGTACTTC.

The rearrangement joins TRBV4-1 to TRBJ2-5, with 7 bases that match TRBD2. CDR3 size: 16 residues. CDR1 and CDR2 (germline): MGHRA, YSYEKL. The V segment lost 2 bases and the J segment 5 bases; nucleotides outside the gene matches: 11. CDR3 loop: CASSQPGLEGQETQYF. The CDR3 DNA follows: TGCGCCAGCAGCCAACCAGGACTAGAGGGGCAGGAGACCCAGTACTTC.

The chain couples TRBV6-5 to TRBJ2-1; perhaps TRBD2 as D (5 bases). The germline V gene has CDR1 MNHEY and CDR2 SVGAGI. This CDR3 spans 14 amino acids. The germline V and J ends were trimmed by 4 bases and 5 bases, with 12 bases remaining between them. CDR3 region: CASSSGSVNNEQFF. Written as DNA, the CDR3 is TGTGCCAGCAGTTCTGGGAGCGTAAACAATGAGCAGTTCTTC.

This clone was detected many times. CDR3 loop: CASSPPRADTSGVSNEQFF. The CDR3 DNA sequence: TGTGCCAGCTCACCACCCCGTGCCGATACTAGCGGAGTGAGCAATGAGCAGTTCTTC. The chain has TRBV18 and TRBJ2-1; 8 positions match TRBD2. CDR3 length: 19 amino acids. V shed 0 bases and J 6 bases; nucleotides not matched to a gene: 16. Per the germline V gene, CDR1 is KGHSH and CDR2 is LQKENI.

Remarks on this clone: Its ends do not fully match the called genes, so a read error is possible. The chain combines TRBV7-2 with TRBJ1-1, with D perhaps matching TRBD1 (6 bases). The CDR3 totals 15 residues. Germline lookup yields CDR1 SGHTA and CDR2 FQGNSA. CDR3: CASSLAGALNTEAFF. The CDR3 region has the DNA TGTGCCAGCAGCCTAGCAGGGGCTTTGAACACTGAAGCTTTCTTT.

The rearrangement links TRBV2 to TRBJ1-2, with TRBD1 matching over 7 bases. V shed 6 bases and J 4 bases; nucleotides not matched to a gene: 11. The germline V gene encodes CDR1 SNHLY and CDR2 FYNNEI. The CDR3 totals 15 residues. CDR3 protein: CASSAGQPRIYGYTF. The CDR3, as DNA: TGTGCCAGCAGCGCGGGACAGCCAAGAATCTATGGCTACACCTTC. Full variable domain (missing parts from reference TRBV2 and TRBJ1-2): EPEVTQTPSHQVTQMGQEVILRCVPISNHLYFYWYRQILGQKVEFLVSFYNNEISEKSEIFDDQFSVERPDGSNFTLKIRSTKLEDSAMYFCASSAGQPRIYGYTFGSGTRLTVV.

The chain links TRBV19 to TRBJ1-5; TRBD1 is a possible D gene (6 bases). CDR3 length: 13 amino acids. Germline V lookup: CDR1 LNHDA, CDR2 SQIVND (reference sequence). V was pared by 8 bases and J by 1 base, with 9 bases between. CDR3 residues: CASADRSNQPQHF. As DNA, the CDR3 is TGTGCCAGTGCCGACAGGAGCAATCAGCCCCAGCATTTT.

This rearrangement joins TRBV5-6 to TRBJ2-7, with 11 positions matching TRBD2. Germline V CDR1 and CDR2: SGHDT, YYEEEE. Losses at the gene ends were 0 bases for V and 0 bases for J; bases not matched to a gene: 2. The CDR3 runs 16 residues. CDR3 sequence (DNA): TGTGCCAGCAGCTTGGGGGGGACTAGCGGCTCCTACGAGCAGTACTTC. It specifies CASSLGGTSGSYEQYF.

The chain uses TRBV21-1 and TRBJ2-7; TRBD2 was called by the table and not checked on the DNA. TRBV21-1 is marked as a pseudogene. The CDR3 consists of 14 residues. In DNA, the CDR3 is TGTGCCAGCAGCAATCCTAGCGGGACCTACGAGCAGTACTTC. Its protein is CASSNPSGTYEQYF.

V usage is TRBV7-8 and J usage is TRBJ1-1; the match to TRBD1 covers 9 bases. CDR1 is SGHVS, CDR2 FQNEAQ, per germline. V was pared by 5 bases and J by 4 bases, with 17 bases of the junction left unmatched. The CDR3 contains 18 residues. CDR3 nucleotide sequence: TGTGCCAGCAGCCTAGTTACAGGGGGCCCGGAGTTGGGCACTGAAGCTTTCTTT. It translates to CASSLVTGGPELGTEAFF.

This rearrangement joins TRBV6-5 to TRBJ1-5; 7 bases fit TRBD1. The junction had 7 bases not matched to a gene; V was cut back by 6 bases and J by 2 bases. The CDR3 is 15 amino acids. The germline V gene encodes CDR1 MNHEY and CDR2 SVGAGI. The CDR3 protein is CASRANRGGNQPQHF. Written as DNA, the CDR3 is TGTGCCAGCAGGGCAAACAGGGGTGGCAATCAGCCCCAGCATTTT.

The chain employs TRBV19 and TRBJ1-1, with D perhaps TRBD1 (5 bases). The CDR3 length is 16 residues. The germline CDR1 and CDR2 sequences are LNHDA and SQIVND (reference sequence). Trimming removed 3 bases from V and 1 base from J, with 15 bases in between. Written as DNA, the CDR3 is TGTGCCAGTAGTATCCGACCGGCAGGGTCGAACACTGAAGCTTTCTTT. Its translation is CASSIRPAGSNTEAFF.

Here the CDR3 reads CASSLNALAEQETQYF. Written as DNA, the CDR3 is TGTGCCAGCAGCTTGAATGCCTTAGCGGAGCAAGAGACCCAGTACTTC. This chain connects TRBV7-9 to TRBJ2-5; maybe TRBD2 (6 bases). V was clipped by 3 bases and J by 2 bases, with 16 bases between them. The CDR3 is 16 residues long. CDR1 is SEHNR and CDR2 is FQNEAQ in the germline V gene (reference sequence).

The rearrangement uses TRBV24-1 and TRBJ1-1; D is possibly TRBD1 (6 bases). Trimming cost V 4 bases and J 0 bases, with 29 bases left between them. The CDR3 loop spans 21 amino acids. CDR1 and CDR2 (germline): KGHDR, SFDVKD. The CDR3 reads CATSEQQGVRDAWPMNTEAFF. CDR3 coding DNA: TGTGCCACCAGTGAACAACAGGGAGTTCGGGACGCTTGGCCAATGAACACTGAAGCTTTCTTT.

The V and J genes are TRBV5-1 and TRBJ2-2; 9 bases line up with TRBD1. Trimming took 3 bases from V and 7 from J; bases not matched to a gene: 13. Per germline, CDR1 SGHRS and CDR2 YFSETQ. This CDR3 has 17 residues. The CDR3 here is CASSSSFGQGRIGELFF. The DNA of the CDR3 is TGCGCCAGCAGCTCTTCCTTCGGACAGGGGAGGATCGGGGAGCTGTTTTTT.

The chain employs TRBV7-2 and TRBJ2-3; 10 bases agree with TRBD1. Looked up from germline, CDR1 is SGHTA and CDR2 is FQGNSA. This CDR3 has 16 residues. The trim removed 5 bases at V and 0 bases at J, leaving 5 bases unmatched. The CDR3 DNA is TGTGCCAGCAGCCTGACAGGGGGCACTAGCACAGATACGCAGTATTTT. Its translation: CASSLTGGTSTDTQYF.

The chain carries TRBV19 and TRBJ2-1; TRBD1 is a possible D gene (5 bases). Germline V gene lookup returns CDR1 LNHDA and CDR2 SQIVND (reference sequence). V lost 1 base and J lost 5, with 6 bases in between. The CDR3 is 13 residues long. This CDR3 is CASSIGTNNEQFF. The CDR3 DNA reads as TGTGCCAGTAGTATAGGGACAAACAATGAGCAGTTCTTC.

V is TRBV6-2 or TRBV6-3 and J is TRBJ2-2; 7 bases are shared with TRBD2. Germline V gene lookup returns CDR1 MNHEY and CDR2 SVGEGT. The CDR3 sequence is 16 residues long. The ends lost 6 bases at V and 4 bases at J; junction bases unmatched: 11. The CDR3 loop is CASSPGLGRGTGELFF. The CDR3 DNA reads as TGTGCCAGCAGCCCCGGACTAGGACGAGGCACCGGGGAGCTGTTTTTT.

The genes are TRBV5-5 and TRBJ1-1; weak D call: TRBD1 (5 bases). V was trimmed by 4 bases and J by 5 bases, leaving 21 bases between them. This CDR3 has 16 amino acids. Germline CDR1 and CDR2: SGHKS and YYEKEE (reference sequence). This CDR3 reads CASSPFLDRGDTEAFF. CDR3 sequence (DNA): TGTGCCAGCAGCCCCTTTCTAGACCGGGGGGATACTGAAGCTTTCTTT.

The chain links TRBV11-2 to TRBJ2-7; D is possibly TRBD1 (6 bases). Germline loops: CDR1 SGHAT, CDR2 FQNNGV. Trimming removed 0 bases at V and 2 bases at J, with 8 bases between. This CDR3 spans 14 amino acids. CDR3 residues: CASSLDRGTYEQYF. Written as DNA, the CDR3 is TGTGCCAGCAGCTTAGACAGGGGAACCTACGAGCAGTACTTC.

The gene calls are TRBV3-1 (or the pseudogene TRBV3-2) and TRBJ1-2; no firm D call. CDR1 and CDR2 (germline): LGHDT, YNNKEL (reference sequence). This CDR3 spans 12 amino acids. Trimming cost V 4 bases and J 8 bases, with 11 bases left between them. This CDR3 is CASSRGERGYTF. CDR3 nucleotides: TGTGCCAGCAGCCGTGGGGAGAGGGGCTACACCTTC.